This record concerns one T cell receptor beta chain sequence. The data originate from a study of blood T cell repertoires in COVID-19. The CDR3 is made up of 15 amino acids. Trimming removed 1 base at V and 2 bases at J, with 6 bases between. The germline V gene encodes CDR1 SGHAT and CDR2 FQNNGV. Using immunoSEQ multiplex PCR, the repertoire was profiled, and TCRdb retains in-frame clones only, with some absent. This sample has about 190,000 clones, with about 80% found just once. The TCR sequence derives from a man in his 60s with acute or convalescent COVID-19. The rearrangement joins TRBV11-2 to TRBJ1-6; maybe TRBD1 (6 bases). The sequenced sample consisted of peripheral blood. CDR3 sequence (DNA): TGTGCCAGCAGCTTAGGGACAGCCTATAATTCACCCCTCCACTTT. Translating gives CASSLGTAYNSPLHF. Looking up the rest from reference TRBV11-2 and TRBJ1-6 gives the full variable domain: EAGVAQSPRYKIIEKRQSVAFWCNPISGHATLYWYQQILGQGPKLLIQFQNNGVVDDSQLPKDRFSAERLKGVDSTLKIQPAKLEDSAVYLCASSLGTAYNSPLHFGNGTRLTVT.